This entry lists 26 T cell receptor beta chains sequenced from one sample in a study of naive and memory T cell subsets. Study findings and constraints: Possibly reflecting memory cells re-expressing CD45RA, a few larger clonotypes occurred in naive repertoires, especially CD8.

For these receptors, no antigen is known. Both TRBC1 and TRBC2 were covered by a beta constant-region primer of two equimolar oligonucleotides. Four rounds of PCR amplified the ligated cDNA using nested alpha and beta constant-region primers plus SP2. TCRdb reprocessed the UMI-ligation and nested PCR reads via MiXCR and lists one record per CDR3 protein. The sample carries 150,000 or so distinct CDR3 sequences, roughly 20% recorded once. The sample comprised naive CD4+ T cells from blood. These receptors all come from a human donor in good health.

This clonotype was detected only once. J is TRBJ2-1 and V is TRBV25-1; TRBD2 aligns across 12 bases. Germline V lookup: CDR1 MGHDK, CDR2 SYGVNS. J lost 6 bases, V lost 6 bases, and 9 bases had no gene match. CDR3 length: 16 amino acids. The CDR3 DNA follows: TGTGCCAGCAGCAAGGGGCTAGCGGGAGGGCCCAATGAGCAGTTCTTC. This codes for CASSKGLAGGPNEQFF. The full variable domain, in which reference TRBV25-1 and TRBJ2-1 provide the parts outside the CDR3, is EADIYQTPRYLVIGTGKKITLECSQTMGHDKMYWYQQDPGMELHLIHYSYGVNSTEKGDLSSESTVSRIRTEHFPLTLESARPSHTSQYLCASSKGLAGGPNEQFFGPGTRLTVL.

There are many counts of this clonotype. The chain combines TRBV20-1 with TRBJ2-1; D unresolved. CDR3 size: 14 residues. Germline V CDR1 and CDR2: DFQATT, SNEGSKA (reference sequence). Between the trimmed V and J ends, which lost 0 bases and 4 bases, there was a span of 10 bases. DNA of the CDR3: TGCAGTGCTAGAGATAATCGAGGTTACAATGAGCAGTTCTTC. This sequence encodes CSARDNRGYNEQFF.

The chain uses TRBV6-2 or TRBV6-3 and TRBJ1-5; D might be TRBD1 (6 bases). The ends were cut back, 6 bases at V and 3 bases at J, with 18 bases in the middle. This CDR3 is 16 amino acids long. The germline V gene has CDR1 MNHEY and CDR2 SVGEGT. Here the CDR3 DNA reads TGTGCCAGCAGGAAAGGGGGTACTATTGACAATCAGCCCCAGCATTTT. Amino acids: CASRKGGTIDNQPQHF.

The chain uses TRBV20-1 and TRBJ1-4, with D unclear. Germline CDR1 is DFQATT and CDR2 is SNEGSKA (reference sequence). The CDR3 is 13 amino acids. V was cut by 1 base and J by 7 bases, with 10 bases left in between. The CDR3 loop reads CSARGAALEKLFF. The DNA of the CDR3 is TGCAGTGCTAGAGGGGCAGCACTTGAAAAACTGTTTTTT.

The chain recombines TRBV7-9 with TRBJ1-2; D is ambiguous. Per germline, CDR1 SEHNR and CDR2 FQNEAQ (reference sequence). Trimming left V 1 base short and J 6 bases short, with 15 bases between. The CDR3 is 15 amino acids. The CDR3 DNA reads as TGTGCCAGCAGCTTAGAATTATGGGAGCGGCATGGCTACACCTTC. Residues: CASSLELWERHGYTF.

The rearrangement joins TRBV7-2 to TRBJ2-7, with a tentative D call TRBD2 (5 bases). The germline V and J ends were trimmed by 5 bases and 3 bases, with 11 bases remaining between them. The CDR3 totals 13 residues. Germline-derived CDR1 and CDR2 are SGHTA and FQGNSA. The CDR3 protein is CASSPGVYYEQYF. The CDR3 DNA sequence: TGTGCCAGCAGCCCCGGGGTTTACTACGAGCAGTACTTC.

This rearrangement joins TRBV12-3 or TRBV12-4 to TRBJ2-1, with TRBD2 identical over 9 bases. J gave up 2 bases and V 3 bases, and 2 bases lay outside the gene matches. The length of the CDR3 is 15 residues. The CDR3 region has the DNA TGTGCCAGCAGTTTGACTAGCGGTCCCTACAATGAGCAGTTCTTC. It yields the protein CASSLTSGPYNEQFF.

This clonotype was recorded a few times. This rearrangement joins TRBV6-5 to TRBJ1-1; 8 bases agree with TRBD1. The germline CDR1 and CDR2 sequences are MNHEY and SVGAGI. V gave up 6 bases and J gave up 5 bases; unmatched junction bases: 23. The CDR3 runs 19 residues. CDR3 protein: CASRPQFGQGRASRTEAFF. In nucleotides, the CDR3 is TGTGCCAGCAGACCACAATTCGGACAGGGACGCGCGAGTCGTACTGAAGCTTTCTTT.

This clonotype was seen a single time. The V gene is TRBV14, the J gene TRBJ1-1; D not resolved. Trimming left V 3 bases short and J 5 bases short, with 19 bases between. This CDR3 comprises 16 residues. CDR1 is SGHDN and CDR2 is FVKESK in the germline V gene. As DNA, the CDR3 is TGTGCCAGCAGCCAGAAGCTACAAAATCCGGGGACTGAAGCTTTCTTT. It yields the protein CASSQKLQNPGTEAFF.

This clonotype was observed many times. The V and J genes are TRBV6-1 and TRBJ2-5; TRBD1 might be the D (6 bases). The CDR3 loop spans 16 amino acids. Deletions cut 5 bases from V and 4 bases from J, with 20 bases between. The germline gives CDR1 MNHNS, CDR2 SASEGT. CDR3 coding DNA: TGTGCCAGCAGTCTACAGGGTCGGGTAAGGGGAGAGACCCAGTACTTC. This sequence encodes CASSLQGRVRGETQYF.

This clonotype occurred many times. V and J are TRBV6-5 and TRBJ2-1, with 7 nucleotides matching TRBD2. The J segment lost 10 bases and the V segment lost 7 bases, leaving 4 bases of the junction unmatched. This CDR3 is 11 amino acids long. The V gene's germline CDR1 is MNHEY and CDR2 SVGAGI. The CDR3 sequence is CASTMGGEQFF. The CDR3 nucleotides read TGTGCCAGCACCATGGGGGGGGAGCAGTTCTTC.

The chain uses TRBV28 and TRBJ1-6; D gene uncertain. From germline, CDR1 is MDHEN and CDR2 SYDVKM. The CDR3 is 16 residues long. V dropped 3 bases and J dropped 7 bases, with 16 bases sitting between them. CDR3 residues: CASSLPMGIGNSPLHF. For the CDR3, the DNA is TGTGCCAGCAGTTTGCCGATGGGGATTGGGAATTCACCCCTCCACTTT.

Written as DNA, the CDR3 is TGTGCCAGCAGTTCCAGACAGGGGCCTCGCTCTGGGGCCAACGTCCTGACTTTC. Residues: CASSSRQGPRSGANVLTF. This chain connects TRBV6-5 to TRBJ2-6, with 8 bases that match TRBD1. This CDR3 comprises 18 residues. The V gene end was trimmed by 4 bases and the J gene end by 0 bases; junction bases not matched to a gene: 8. CDR1 and CDR2 (germline): MNHEY, SVGAGI.

The V and J genes are TRBV5-5 and TRBJ1-5; D uncertain. The CDR3 consists of 14 residues. The germline V gene has CDR1 SGHKS and CDR2 YYEKEE (reference sequence). The germline V and J ends were trimmed by 4 bases and 4 bases, with 12 bases remaining between them. The CDR3 loop reads CASSLPAGNQPQHF. The CDR3 coding sequence is TGTGCCAGCAGCCTCCCAGCCGGGAATCAGCCCCAGCATTTT.

This clonotype showed up just a few times. The chain is built from TRBV20-1 and TRBJ2-1; 14 bases fit TRBD2. The V gene end was trimmed by 5 bases and the J gene end by 8 bases; junction bases not matched to a gene: 17. The CDR3 is made up of 18 amino acids. CDR1 and CDR2 (germline): DFQATT, SNEGSKA (reference sequence). The CDR3 DNA follows: TGCAGTGCTGGCGGACTAGCGGGAGGTCTTGTGACGTTCGATGAGCAGTTCTTC. This gives the protein CSAGGLAGGLVTFDEQFF.

This clonotype has only a few counts. The chain is built from TRBV20-1 and TRBJ1-4, with 7 bases aligning to TRBD1. The CDR3 totals 12 residues. J was trimmed by 7 bases and V by 4 bases; bases with no gene match: 3. Germline CDR1 and CDR2: DFQATT and SNEGSKA (reference sequence). DNA for the CDR3: TGCAGTGCTAAAGACAGGGTTGAAAAACTGTTTTTT. This translates into CSAKDRVEKLFF.

This clonotype was observed a few times. The V gene is TRBV20-1, the J gene TRBJ2-4; 11 bases match TRBD2. This CDR3 is 16 amino acids long. Germline-derived CDR1 and CDR2 are DFQATT and SNEGSKA (reference sequence). V was clipped by 3 bases and J by 7 bases; unmatched bases: 11. The CDR3 DNA is TGCAGTGCTAGTGTTATAGCGGGAGGGCCCCCGAACATTCAGTACTTC. Translating it yields CSASVIAGGPPNIQYF.

The genes are TRBV29-1 and TRBJ1-2, with D unresolved. V shed 0 bases and J shed 8 bases, with 1 base lying between them. The CDR3 has 9 residues. Looked up from germline, CDR1 is SQVTM and CDR2 is ANQGSEA. The CDR3 reads CSVEEGYTF. CDR3 DNA: TGCAGCGTTGAAGAAGGCTACACCTTC.

The rearrangement links TRBV15 to TRBJ1-5; D call uncertain. With 0 bases removed from V and 0 bases from J, the gap between germline ends came to 18 bases. Germline V gene sequence: CDR1 LNHNV, CDR2 YYDKDF (reference sequence). This CDR3 comprises 19 residues. The CDR3 sequence is CATSRDLVENYYSNQPQHF. CDR3 bases: TGTGCCACCAGCAGAGATTTAGTGGAAAATTACTATAGCAATCAGCCCCAGCATTTT.

Ten or more counts support this clonotype. The chain is built from TRBV15 and TRBJ1-3, with D unresolved. Trimming removed 1 base from V and 0 bases from J, with 7 bases in between. CDR3 size: 15 residues. Looked up from germline, CDR1 is LNHNV and CDR2 is YYDKDF (reference sequence). CDR3 DNA sequence: TGTGCCACCAGCAGAGCGCTGAGCTCTGGAAACACCATATATTTT. Residues: CATSRALSSGNTIYF.

The chain recombines TRBV29-1 with TRBJ2-1, with a weak D call TRBD2 (6 bases). Germline-derived CDR1 and CDR2 are SQVTM and ANQGSEA. This CDR3 is built from 15 residues. Trimming removed 5 bases from V and 4 bases from J, with 18 bases in between. CDR3 in DNA: TGCAGCGTTAGGCGGGGTAGCAGTACATACAATGAGCAGTTCTTC. This gives the protein CSVRRGSSTYNEQFF.

This clonotype was observed a few times. J is TRBJ1-3 and V is TRBV7-6, with a weak D call TRBD1 (5 bases). This CDR3 has 16 amino acids. V shed 4 bases and J shed 0 bases, with 13 bases lying between them. Per the germline V gene, CDR1 is SGHVS and CDR2 is FNYEAQ. The CDR3 reads CASSSTGGISGNTIYF. In nucleotides, the CDR3 is TGTGCCAGCAGCTCCACAGGAGGGATCTCTGGAAACACCATATATTTT.

This clonotype was observed many times. In DNA form, the CDR3 reads TGTGCCAGCAGCTTACCGTCAACCTACGAGCAGTACTTC. Its translation: CASSLPSTYEQYF. The chain combines TRBV7-2 with TRBJ2-7; D call uncertain. Trimming pared 2 bases from V and 2 bases from J, leaving 7 bases between. CDR3 size: 13 residues. CDR1 is SGHTA and CDR2 is FQGNSA in the germline V gene.

There are a few counts of this clonotype. This chain connects TRBV7-2 to TRBJ2-3; 9 bases fit TRBD1. The J segment lost 1 base and the V segment lost 9 bases, leaving 14 bases of the junction unmatched. There are 17 residues in the CDR3. Germline V gene sequence: CDR1 SGHTA, CDR2 FQGNSA. Here the CDR3 reads CARAQPGRTGGTDTQYF. DNA for the CDR3: TGTGCCAGAGCCCAGCCCGGTAGGACAGGGGGCACAGATACGCAGTATTTT. The variable domain in full, with the rest retrieved from reference TRBV7-2 and TRBJ2-3, is GAGVSQSPSNKVTEKGKDVELRCDPISGHTALYWYRQSLGQGLEFLIYFQGNSAPDKSGLPSDRFSAERTGGSVSTLTIQRTQQEDSAVYLCARAQPGRTGGTDTQYFGPGTRLTVL.

V gene TRBV25-1 combines with J gene TRBJ1-3; 7 bases align to TRBD1. The V gene end was trimmed by 1 base and the J gene end by 2 bases; junction bases not matched to a gene: 2. The V gene's germline CDR1 is MGHDK and CDR2 SYGVNS. The CDR3 spans 15 residues. The CDR3 reads CASSEWQGAGNTIYF. DNA for the CDR3: TGTGCCAGCAGTGAATGGCAGGGGGCTGGAAACACCATATATTTT.

The chain couples TRBV4-3 to TRBJ2-7; possibly TRBD1 for D (5 bases). Germline CDR1 reads LGHNA; CDR2 reads YSLEER. Trimming stripped 3 bases from V and 3 bases from J, with 9 bases between. CDR3 size: 13 residues. CDR3 residues: CASSHVQGYEQYF. CDR3 DNA sequence: TGCGCCAGCAGCCACGTCCAGGGCTACGAGCAGTACTTC.